The 23 T cell receptor beta chains in this list originate from one sample, sequenced in a study of siplizumab effects on memory and regulatory T cells. Profiled with immunoSEQ multiplex PCR; TCRdb holds only in-frame clones, not every one. The sample consists of approximately 100,000 clones, roughly 94% of them appearing once. The sample taken for sequencing was Tregs sorted from blood. The receptors here all came from a human donor in good health.

The CDR3 loop reads CASSRTTREQYF. CDR3 DNA: TGTGCCAGCAGCCGAACCACTCGGGAGCAGTACTTC. This chain connects TRBV6-6 to TRBJ2-7; the D is unclear. Trimming took 6 bases from V and 7 from J, leaving 13 bases between them. Per the germline V gene, CDR1 is MNHNY and CDR2 is SVGAGI (reference sequence). The CDR3 has 12 amino acids.

The chain recombines TRBV6-4 with TRBJ1-5; D remains unclear. Germline CDR1 reads MRHNA; CDR2 reads SNTAGT. This CDR3 is built from 15 residues. Deletions cut 0 bases from V and 4 bases from J, with 10 bases between. CDR3 in amino acids: CASSDSGLPNQPQHF. CDR3 sequence (DNA): TGTGCCAGCAGTGACTCGGGCCTCCCGAATCAGCCCCAGCATTTT.

The chain links TRBV18 to TRBJ1-2; D not resolved. The CDR3 runs 14 residues. V was trimmed by 2 bases and J by 0 bases, leaving 7 bases between them. The germline gives CDR1 KGHSH, CDR2 LQKENI. In DNA, the CDR3 is TGTGCCAGCTCACCAGCGCAGGCTAACTATGGCTACACCTTC. Translated: CASSPAQANYGYTF.

The chain joins TRBV5-1 to TRBJ2-2; D not certain. Trimming shortened V by 4 bases and J by 3 bases, and 4 bases separated the two germline ends. The CDR3 has 12 amino acids. Germline loops: CDR1 SGHRS, CDR2 YFSETQ. CDR3 in DNA: TGCGCCAGCAGCCCCTACACCGGGGAGCTGTTTTTT. Encoded protein: CASSPYTGELFF.

The V call is TRBV9, the J call TRBJ1-2; unclear D gene. CDR1 and CDR2 from the germline V gene are SGDLS and YYNGEE. The CDR3 sequence is 14 residues long. Trimming left V 2 bases short and J 7 bases short, with 15 bases between. CDR3 in DNA: TGTGCCAGCAGCGTCGCTCAGGTGGGAGGTGGCTACACCTTC. This encodes CASSVAQVGGGYTF.

DNA of the CDR3: TGTGCCAGCAGTGTAATAGGGGAACCCTACGAGCAGTACTTC. Translated: CASSVIGEPYEQYF. The chain carries TRBV25-1 and TRBJ2-7, with TRBD1 as a possible D gene (5 bases). Between the trimmed V and J ends, which lost 4 bases and 2 bases, there was a span of 12 bases. CDR1 and CDR2 (germline): MGHDK, SYGVNS. CDR3 length: 14 residues.

V gene TRBV18 combines with J gene TRBJ1-2; 9 bases match TRBD1. Trimming cost V 6 bases and J 1 base; bases outside gene matches: 12. CDR1 is KGHSH and CDR2 is LQKENI in the germline V gene. The CDR3 runs 17 residues. CDR3 DNA: TGTGCCAGCTCCCCCAGACGGACAGGGGCCCATAACTATGGCTACACCTTC. It translates to CASSPRRTGAHNYGYTF.

The rearrangement joins TRBV9 to TRBJ2-2; 9 bases are a match to TRBD2. The CDR3 has 16 amino acids. Trimming took 4 bases from V and 5 from J; bases not matched to a gene: 9. Germline V gives CDR1 SGDLS, CDR2 YYNGEE. Written as DNA, the CDR3 is TGTGCCAGCAGCTTCTATAGCGGGAGAGGTACCGGGGAGCTGTTTTTT. Its protein product is CASSFYSGRGTGELFF.

J is TRBJ2-1 and V is TRBV28, with 7 nucleotides matching TRBD1. Germline loops: CDR1 MDHEN, CDR2 SYDVKM. CDR3 length: 14 residues. V was pared by 3 bases and J by 3 bases, with 2 bases of the junction left unmatched. CDR3 bases: TGTGCCAGCAGTTTCAGGGGGTTCTACAATGAGCAGTTCTTC. This codes for CASSFRGFYNEQFF.

Comments on this clone: At one boundary the junction diverges from the germline segment, which might be a read error. The V gene is TRBV6-6, the J gene TRBJ2-7, with unresolved D. Germline V gene data show CDR1 as MNHNY and CDR2 as SVGAGI (reference sequence). This CDR3 spans 16 amino acids. The CDR3 region has the DNA TGTGCCTGCAGTCATGAGCCAGGTGCCCTAATCTACGAGCAGTACTTC. It codes for CACSHEPGALIYEQYF.

The chain links TRBV6-5 to TRBJ1-2, with 8 bases identical to TRBD1. Germline V gene lookup returns CDR1 MNHEY and CDR2 SVGAGI. This CDR3 spans 13 amino acids. J gave up 8 bases and V 5 bases, and 7 bases lay outside the gene matches. CDR3 sequence: CASSRRTGRGYTF. The DNA of the CDR3 is TGTGCCAGCAGTCGACGGACAGGGAGAGGCTACACCTTC.

This chain connects TRBV20-1 to TRBJ2-3, with unresolved D. This CDR3 is built from 11 residues. CDR1 is DFQATT, CDR2 SNEGSKA, per germline (reference sequence). Trimming took off 5 bases at V and 7 bases at J, with 10 bases between the two ends. CDR3 nucleotide sequence: TGCAGTGCTGCCCTGGCGAATACGCAGTATTTT. Translation: CSAALANTQYF.

The chain employs TRBV18 and TRBJ1-1, with D possibly TRBD1 on 6 matching bases. With 3 bases removed from V and 5 bases from J, the gap between germline ends came to 16 bases. The CDR3 is made up of 15 amino acids. Germline CDR1 is KGHSH and CDR2 is LQKENI. CDR3 protein: CASSPLDSRRTEAFF. CDR3 nucleotide sequence: TGTGCCAGCTCACCCCTGGACAGTAGGCGAACTGAAGCTTTCTTT.

The gene calls are TRBV5-4 and TRBJ2-4; TRBD2 is a possible D gene (5 bases). Trimming removed 0 bases at V and 8 bases at J, with 6 bases between. Germline V gives CDR1 SGHNT, CDR2 YYREEE (reference sequence). There are 12 residues in the CDR3. The CDR3 spells CASSLAGDIQYF. The CDR3 DNA follows: TGTGCCAGCAGCTTGGCCGGGGACATTCAGTACTTC.

The chain recombines TRBV4-2 with TRBJ2-7, with D maybe TRBD2 (6 bases). Germline V gene data show CDR1 as LGHNA and CDR2 as YNFKEQ. This CDR3 is 15 amino acids long. Trimming shortened V by 0 bases and J by 0 bases, and 9 bases separated the two germline ends. In DNA, the CDR3 is TGTGCCAGCAGCCAAGACCGCGGGATCTCCTACGAGCAGTACTTC. Its protein product is CASSQDRGISYEQYF.

The rearrangement uses TRBV7-9 and TRBJ2-2, with 13 bases fitting TRBD2. This CDR3 contains 15 residues. V trimming: 5 bases; J trimming: 9 bases; junction bases outside the gene matches: 6. CDR1 is SEHNR, CDR2 FQNEAQ, per germline (reference sequence). CDR3: CASSAGTSGARELFF. The CDR3 DNA sequence: TGTGCCAGCAGCGCCGGGACTAGCGGGGCCCGGGAGCTGTTTTTT.

The J gene is TRBJ2-3, the V gene TRBV28; 7 bases match TRBD1. The V gene end was trimmed by 3 bases and the J gene end by 4 bases; junction bases not matched to a gene: 16. CDR3 length: 18 amino acids. Germline V gene sequence: CDR1 MDHEN, CDR2 SYDVKM. CDR3 DNA: TGTGCCAGCAGTTTCCCCTACGCTTCGACAGGGTCCGCAGATACGCAGTATTTT. Translating it yields CASSFPYASTGSADTQYF.

The chain couples TRBV10-3 to TRBJ1-1; 11 bases agree with TRBD1. This CDR3 has 16 residues. The V gene's germline CDR1 is ENHRY and CDR2 SYGVKD. V gave up 6 bases and J gave up 0 bases; unmatched junction bases: 6. The CDR3 sequence is CAISGTGGNLNTEAFF. CDR3 coding DNA: TGTGCCATCAGCGGGACAGGGGGGAATTTGAACACTGAAGCTTTCTTT.

The chain joins TRBV6-5 to TRBJ1-1, with 8 bases matching TRBD1. Trimming removed 4 bases from V and 0 bases from J; junction bases left unmatched: 1. Per the germline V gene, CDR1 is MNHEY and CDR2 is SVGAGI. The CDR3 spans 14 residues. The CDR3 DNA reads as TGTGCCAGCAGTTCAGGGGGCATGAACACTGAAGCTTTCTTT. Amino acids: CASSSGGMNTEAFF.

V gene TRBV5-1 combines with J gene TRBJ2-1; D gene unclear. The V gene's germline CDR1 is SGHRS and CDR2 YFSETQ. V lost 3 bases to trimming and J lost 5 bases, with 15 bases between them. The CDR3 is 15 amino acids. DNA of the CDR3: TGCGCCAGCAGCTCAACTGAGACCCGAAACAATGAGCAGTTCTTC. Translating gives CASSSTETRNNEQFF. Full variable domain (outside the CDR3, taken from reference TRBV5-1 and TRBJ2-1): KAGVTQTPRYLIKTRGQQVTLSCSPISGHRSVSWYQQTPGQGLQFLFEYFSETQRNKGNFPGRFSGRQFSNSRSEMNVSTLELGDSALYLCASSSTETRNNEQFFGPGTRLTVL.

The rearrangement uses TRBV18 and TRBJ2-7; D may be TRBD1 or TRBD2 (5 bases each). CDR1 is KGHSH and CDR2 is LQKENI in the germline V gene. The germline V and J ends were trimmed by 3 bases and 2 bases, with 14 bases remaining between them. The CDR3 loop spans 15 amino acids. Written as DNA, the CDR3 is TGTGCCAGCTCACCGAATCGGGACGCCACCTACGAGCAGTACTTC. Amino acids: CASSPNRDATYEQYF.

The gene calls are TRBV27 and TRBJ2-1, with D maybe TRBD1 (6 bases). This CDR3 has 18 amino acids. V lost 7 bases, J lost 10 bases, and 32 bases lay in between. Germline CDR1 reads MNHEY; CDR2 reads SMNVEV (reference sequence). The CDR3 reads CASTFFIAPQGIGGEQFF. The CDR3 DNA follows: TGTGCCAGCACATTTTTCATCGCCCCACAGGGCATTGGGGGAGAGCAGTTCTTC.

The J gene is TRBJ2-1, the V gene TRBV28; D is perhaps TRBD1 (5 bases). The CDR3 runs 19 residues. From germline, CDR1 is MDHEN and CDR2 SYDVKM. Trimming shortened V by 6 bases and J by 1 base, and 25 bases separated the two germline ends. The CDR3 nucleotides read TGTGCCAGCAGCTTAGTTTTAGGGGTCTCAGTACTATCCTACAATGAGCAGTTCTTC. It encodes CASSLVLGVSVLSYNEQFF.